Following are 27 T cell receptor beta chains from one sample sequenced in a study of T cell changes during pregnancy in multiple sclerosis. Clones were sequenced by immunoSEQ multiplex PCR, and TCRdb holds only the in-frame ones, with some missing. The sample contains roughly 52,000 clones, 94% of which appear only once. The source was CD8+ T cells from peripheral blood mononuclear cells, collected in the third trimester of pregnancy. These receptors all come from a female donor with multiple sclerosis, enrolled in a pregnancy study.

CDR3 coding DNA: TGTGCCAGCAGCTTACTAGCGGGAGAACCCTACGAGCAGTACTTC. This translates into CASSLLAGEPYEQYF. V is TRBV13 and J is TRBJ2-7, with 10 bases that match TRBD2. V was pared by 2 bases and J by 2 bases, with 3 bases of the junction left unmatched. Germline V gene lookup returns CDR1 PRHDT and CDR2 FYEKMQ (reference sequence). The CDR3 contains 15 residues.

The chain links TRBV27 to TRBJ2-3; 8 bases align to TRBD2. J gave up 0 bases and V 6 bases, and 2 bases lay outside the gene matches. The CDR3 sequence is 14 residues long. Per the germline V gene, CDR1 is MNHEY and CDR2 is SMNVEV (reference sequence). CDR3 coding DNA: TGTGCCAGCAGATTAGCGGGAAGCACAGATACGCAGTATTTT. It is translated as CASRLAGSTDTQYF.

This clone was detected once. The chain uses TRBV6-5 and TRBJ1-2; 9 positions agree with TRBD1. Germline trimming cut 5 bases from V and 6 bases from J; bases unmatched to any gene: 10. CDR3 length equals 15 residues. The V gene's germline CDR1 is MNHEY and CDR2 SVGAGI. The CDR3 DNA reads as TGTGCCAGCAGTCCAGAAGGACAGGGGAGGAATGGCTACACCTTC. Its protein is CASSPEGQGRNGYTF.

The chain carries TRBV6-1 and TRBJ1-5; D ambiguous. The CDR3 runs to 15 residues. The ends were cut back, 2 bases at V and 3 bases at J, with 11 bases in the middle. Per the germline V gene, CDR1 is MNHNS and CDR2 is SASEGT. The CDR3 DNA reads as TGTGCCAGCAGTGAATCTGGCAGTAACAATCAGCCCCAGCATTTT. This sequence encodes CASSESGSNNQPQHF.

V gene TRBV21-1 combines with J gene TRBJ2-7; the DNA was not compared with TRBD1, the D call given in the table. TRBV21-1 is labeled a pseudogene. CDR3 length equals 15 residues. The CDR3 loop reads CASSKLPQGTDEQYF. In DNA form, the CDR3 reads TGTGCCAGCAGCAAACTACCTCAGGGGACGGACGAGCAGTACTTC.

Comment on this clone: An end of the junction differs from the germline gene, which may be a read error. The chain uses TRBV6-5 and TRBJ1-4, with a tentative D call TRBD1 (6 bases). Looked up from germline, CDR1 is MNHEY and CDR2 is SVGAGI. This CDR3 has 11 residues. CDR3 loop: CATGAGEKLFF. DNA for the CDR3: TGCGCGACAGGTGCTGGTGAAAAACTGTTTTTT.

V gene TRBV4-3 combines with J gene TRBJ1-2, with 7 bases lining up with TRBD1. Germline lookup yields CDR1 LGHNA and CDR2 YSLEER. After removal of 1 base from V and 8 bases from J, the junction contained 10 bases not matched to a gene. This CDR3 spans 15 amino acids. In DNA, the CDR3 is TGCGCCAGCAGCCAAGCGGAGGGGGCAGGCGTCGGCTACACCTTC. Protein product: CASSQAEGAGVGYTF.

The rearrangement uses TRBV4-1 and TRBJ2-5; D might be TRBD2 (6 bases). CDR3 length: 14 residues. Germline V lookup: CDR1 MGHRA, CDR2 YSYEKL. V was trimmed by 5 bases and J by 2 bases, leaving 12 bases between them. DNA of the CDR3: TGCGCCAGCAGCGGACGGGCGGGACAAGAGACCCAGTACTTC. It encodes CASSGRAGQETQYF.

V is TRBV6-5 and J is TRBJ2-3; 7 bases are a match to TRBD2. The ends lost 5 bases at V and 6 bases at J; junction bases unmatched: 8. The germline V gene has CDR1 MNHEY and CDR2 SVGAGI. The CDR3 extends over 14 amino acids. CDR3 amino acids: CASSQAGPVDTQYF. As DNA, the CDR3 is TGTGCCAGCAGTCAAGCGGGACCGGTGGATACGCAGTATTTT.

The chain has TRBV2 and TRBJ2-1; TRBD2 aligns across 10 bases. The V gene end was trimmed by 5 bases and the J gene end by 7 bases; junction bases not matched to a gene: 2. Germline values: CDR1 SNHLY, CDR2 FYNNEI. The CDR3 consists of 13 residues. CDR3 residues: CASSPLAGNEQFF. In DNA form, the CDR3 reads TGTGCCAGCAGTCCACTAGCGGGAAATGAGCAGTTCTTC.

A remark on this clone: A junction boundary mismatches the germline segment, possibly from a read error. The chain combines TRBV6-1 with TRBJ2-7; tentative D call: TRBD1 (6 bases). CDR1 and CDR2 (germline): MNHNS, SASEGT. This CDR3 contains 14 residues. CDR3 sequence: CASSEVGQPYEQYF. The CDR3 bases are TGTGCCAGCAGTGAAGTGGGACAACCCTATGAGCAGTACTTC.

The J gene is TRBJ2-2, the V gene TRBV7-2, with unresolved D. The germline gives CDR1 SGHTA, CDR2 FQGNSA. V was clipped by 1 base and J by 10 bases, with 16 bases between them. The CDR3 runs 15 residues. The CDR3 DNA reads as TGTGCCAGCAGCTTAGGGTGGCTAGAAATGGTGGAGCTGTTTTTT. The encoded protein is CASSLGWLEMVELFF.

This chain links TRBV6-1 with TRBJ1-4; TRBD1 might be the D (6 bases). V was pared by 3 bases and J by 7 bases, with 12 bases between. The CDR3 covers 14 residues. In germline, CDR1 is MNHNS, CDR2 SASEGT. The CDR3 sequence: CASSDGGGGEKLFF. CDR3 sequence (DNA): TGTGCCAGCAGTGACGGAGGGGGGGGTGAAAAACTGTTTTTT.

The V gene is TRBV4-1, the J gene TRBJ1-2, with D uncertain. The V gene lost 5 bases and the J gene lost 2 bases, with 18 bases spanning the gap. The CDR3 covers 16 residues. Germline CDR1 MGHRA, CDR2 YSYEKL. CDR3: CASSAQTLRENYGYTF. In DNA form, the CDR3 reads TGCGCCAGCAGCGCACAGACCCTGAGGGAGAACTATGGCTACACCTTC.

The CDR3 protein is CASSKGTYQPQHF. The CDR3 nucleotides read TGTGCCAGCAGCAAGGGGACTTATCAGCCCCAGCATTTT. The V call is TRBV6-5, the J call TRBJ1-5; possibly TRBD1 for D (5 bases). The CDR3 length is 13 residues. Trimming removed 6 bases from V and 5 bases from J, with 11 bases in between. Germline CDR1 MNHEY, CDR2 SVGAGI.

The chain links TRBV30 to TRBJ1-5; no clear D. Germline-derived CDR1 and CDR2 are GTSNPN and SVGIG (reference sequence). The CDR3 consists of 13 residues. Trimming removed 2 bases from V and 3 bases from J, with 8 bases in between. Here the CDR3 DNA reads TGTGCCTGGAGTTGGGAGTCCAATCAGCCCCAGCATTTT. Its translation is CAWSWESNQPQHF.

This chain joins TRBV13 and TRBJ2-2; a possible D gene is TRBD1 (6 bases). This CDR3 comprises 16 residues. V was cut by 2 bases and J by 5 bases, with 15 bases left in between. Germline assignment: CDR1 PRHDT and CDR2 FYEKMQ (reference sequence). This CDR3 reads CASSLPGERWTGELFF. The CDR3 DNA reads as TGTGCCAGCAGCTTACCAGGGGAGAGGTGGACCGGGGAGCTGTTTTTT.

The rearrangement links TRBV28 to TRBJ1-2, with D tentatively TRBD1 (6 bases). The germline CDR1 and CDR2 sequences are MDHEN and SYDVKM. This CDR3 comprises 16 residues. Deletions cut 8 bases from V and 1 base from J, with 20 bases between. Here the CDR3 reads CASRPREDRINYGYTF. Here the CDR3 DNA reads TGTGCCAGCCGGCCTCGCGAAGACAGGATTAACTATGGCTACACCTTC.

The chain links TRBV6-5 to TRBJ1-5; a possible D gene is TRBD1 (5 bases). The CDR3 totals 14 residues. Trimming took off 6 bases at V and 4 bases at J, with 13 bases between the two ends. Looked up from germline, CDR1 is MNHEY and CDR2 is SVGAGI. This CDR3 is CASRQTGLNQPQHF. The CDR3 nucleotides read TGTGCCAGCAGGCAAACAGGACTAAATCAGCCCCAGCATTTT.

The rearrangement uses TRBV4-1 and TRBJ2-5, with D maybe TRBD2 (6 bases). Germline V lookup: CDR1 MGHRA, CDR2 YSYEKL. The V end lost 1 base, the J end lost 5 bases, and 11 bases lay between the germline ends. The CDR3 is 14 residues long. This chain's CDR3 is CASSQGRGFETQYF. The CDR3 bases are TGCGCCAGCAGCCAAGGGCGGGGATTCGAGACCCAGTACTTC.

The rearrangement uses TRBV11-2 and TRBJ2-2; 10 bases line up with TRBD1. The V and J ends lost 1 base and 7 bases, in that order; junction bases with no gene match: 6. Germline V lookup: CDR1 SGHAT, CDR2 FQNNGV. The CDR3 has 16 residues. This CDR3 reads CASSLGGTGEDGELFF. The CDR3 nucleotides are TGTGCCAGCAGCTTAGGCGGGACAGGGGAAGACGGGGAGCTGTTTTTT.

The V call is TRBV4-1, the J call TRBJ2-7; D gene uncertain. CDR3 length: 13 residues. Trimming left V 4 bases short and J 0 bases short, with 7 bases between. CDR1 is MGHRA and CDR2 is YSYEKL in the germline V gene. The CDR3 DNA sequence: TGCGCCAGCAGCCTCTTCCCCTCCTACGAGCAGTACTTC. It specifies CASSLFPSYEQYF.

V gene TRBV6-5 combines with J gene TRBJ1-2; D unclear. The V end lost 2 bases, the J end lost 8 bases, and 12 bases lay between the germline ends. There are 13 residues in the CDR3. CDR1 and CDR2 from the germline V gene are MNHEY and SVGAGI. In DNA, the CDR3 is TGTGCCAGCAGTTACCGGACTTCTCCGGGCTACACCTTC. This sequence encodes CASSYRTSPGYTF.

The rearrangement links TRBV13 to TRBJ2-5; 9 bases agree with TRBD1. Germline CDR1 and CDR2: PRHDT and FYEKMQ (reference sequence). After removal of 5 bases from V and 4 bases from J, the junction contained 8 bases not matched to a gene. The CDR3 has 15 residues. This chain's CDR3 is CASSTRQGVAETQYF. The DNA for the CDR3 is TGTGCCAGCAGCACTAGACAGGGGGTCGCAGAGACCCAGTACTTC.

CDR3 in amino acids: CASGLLETQYF. CDR3 bases: TGTGCTAGTGGTTTGCTAGAGACCCAGTACTTC. V usage is TRBV12-5 and J usage is TRBJ2-5, with no clear D. The CDR3 contains 11 residues. Germline assignment: CDR1 LGHNT and CDR2 FRNRAP. Trimming removed 2 bases from V and 4 bases from J, with 2 bases in between.

V gene TRBV5-1 combines with J gene TRBJ1-2, with a tentative D call TRBD1 (6 bases). The germline V gene has CDR1 SGHRS and CDR2 YFSETQ. The germline V and J ends were trimmed by 4 bases and 0 bases, with 16 bases remaining between them. The CDR3 extends over 16 amino acids. The CDR3 bases are TGCGCCAGCAGCCAAAACCCGGACAGTACTAACTATGGCTACACCTTC. Translating gives CASSQNPDSTNYGYTF.

The genes are TRBV6-5 and TRBJ2-2; 7 bases line up with TRBD2. The CDR3 is 14 residues long. Germline V gene sequence: CDR1 MNHEY, CDR2 SVGAGI. The V segment lost 6 bases and the J segment 6 bases; nucleotides outside the gene matches: 7. The CDR3 sequence: CASRLRGEAGELFF. The CDR3 DNA follows: TGTGCCAGCAGACTACGGGGGGAAGCCGGGGAGCTGTTTTTT.